The 23 T cell receptor beta chains listed next were all sequenced from one sample in a study of cytomegalovirus exposure and HLA in healthy donors. Researchers ran the PCR with 60 Vbeta and 13 Jbeta primers. Data came from immunoSEQ multiplex PCR; TCRdb stores just in-frame clones and leaves some out. The table includes some 110,000 clones, over 70% detected once. The sequencing input was PBMCs. These receptors originate from a male donor in good health and CMV-seronegative.

This clone was recorded a few times. This chain joins TRBV2 and TRBJ2-6; a possible D gene is TRBD2 (5 bases). Germline values: CDR1 SNHLY, CDR2 FYNNEI. The CDR3 consists of 17 residues. The V end was cut by 4 bases, the J end by 1 base, with 14 bases between. For the CDR3, the DNA is TGTGCCAGCAGTGGTTCGGGATCTGCATCTGGGGCCAACGTCCTGACTTTC. Protein sequence: CASSGSGSASGANVLTF. Full variable domain (missing parts from reference TRBV2 and TRBJ2-6): EPEVTQTPSHQVTQMGQEVILRCVPISNHLYFYWYRQILGQKVEFLVSFYNNEISEKSEIFDDQFSVERPDGSNFTLKIRSTKLEDSAMYFCASSGSGSASGANVLTFGAGSRLTVL.

This chain connects TRBV5-1 to TRBJ2-1; 7 bases map to TRBD1. Looked up from germline, CDR1 is SGHRS and CDR2 is YFSETQ. The V and J ends lost 2 bases and 4 bases, in that order; junction bases with no gene match: 6. The CDR3 covers 15 residues. Here the CDR3 DNA reads TGCGCCAGCAGCTTAGGGACAGCGATATACAATGAGCAGTTCTTC. Amino acids: CASSLGTAIYNEQFF.

The chain recombines TRBV5-1 with TRBJ2-6; the match to TRBD1 covers 7 bases. This CDR3 spans 16 amino acids. Germline V gives CDR1 SGHRS, CDR2 YFSETQ. With 4 bases clipped from V and 0 bases from J, the junction kept 4 bases outside the gene matches. CDR3 residues: CASSVTGSSGANVLTF. CDR3 nucleotides: TGCGCCAGCAGCGTGACAGGGTCCTCTGGGGCCAACGTCCTGACTTTC.

The chain couples TRBV9 to TRBJ2-3, with 12 bases identical to TRBD2. The CDR3 covers 19 residues. J lost 6 bases, V lost 0 bases, and 14 bases had no gene match. Germline V CDR1 and CDR2: SGDLS, YYNGEE. The CDR3 sequence: CASSVAGESGLAGPDTQYF. Written as DNA, the CDR3 is TGTGCCAGCAGCGTAGCTGGGGAGTCGGGACTAGCGGGCCCGGATACGCAGTATTTT.

This sequence joins TRBV2 and TRBJ1-5; 10 bases are shared with TRBD1. Trimming at V came to 5 bases and at J to 2 bases, leaving 3 bases not matched to a gene. The germline V gene has CDR1 SNHLY and CDR2 FYNNEI. The CDR3 runs to 15 residues. CDR3 protein: CASSRDRGGNQPQHF. The CDR3 DNA follows: TGTGCCAGCAGTCGGGACAGGGGCGGCAATCAGCCCCAGCATTTT.

This chain joins TRBV4-1 and TRBJ2-7, with 10 bases matching TRBD1. Germline V gene sequence: CDR1 MGHRA, CDR2 YSYEKL. V lost 2 bases, J lost 3 bases, and 7 bases stayed unmatched. The CDR3 loop spans 16 amino acids. CDR3 nucleotides: TGCGCCAGCAGCCAACCGCGGGACAGGGGAGTCTACGAGCAGTACTTC. It specifies CASSQPRDRGVYEQYF.

The chain has TRBV5-1 and TRBJ2-5; 7 nucleotides agree with TRBD2. The CDR3 is 16 residues long. Per germline, CDR1 SGHRS and CDR2 YFSETQ. With V trimmed by 0 bases and J by 3 bases, 8 bases remained unmatched. CDR3 sequence reads: CASSLGLGAGEETQYF. Here the CDR3 DNA reads TGCGCCAGCAGCTTGGGCCTAGGGGCGGGGGAAGAGACCCAGTACTTC. Complete variable domain (other parts from reference TRBV5-1 and TRBJ2-5): KAGVTQTPRYLIKTRGQQVTLSCSPISGHRSVSWYQQTPGQGLQFLFEYFSETQRNKGNFPGRFSGRQFSNSRSEMNVSTLELGDSALYLCASSLGLGAGEETQYFGPGTRLLVL.

CDR3 in DNA: TGTGCCAGCTCACAACTCGCACAGGGAGCCGCTTCCTATGGCTACACCTTC. Its translation: CASSQLAQGAASYGYTF. The chain joins TRBV18 to TRBJ1-2; the D gene is possibly TRBD1 (6 bases). CDR3 length: 17 amino acids. Germline-derived CDR1 and CDR2 are KGHSH and LQKENI. V was trimmed by 4 bases and J by 4 bases, leaving 22 bases between them.

This clone occurred once. V usage is TRBV19 and J usage is TRBJ2-3; D uncertain. This CDR3 contains 15 residues. With 5 bases removed from V and 0 bases from J, the gap between germline ends came to 12 bases. Per the germline V gene, CDR1 is LNHDA and CDR2 is SQIVND (reference sequence). The CDR3 reads CASSFGGPSTDTQYF. In DNA form, the CDR3 reads TGTGCCAGTAGTTTCGGCGGCCCTAGCACAGATACGCAGTATTTT.

This clone appeared once. DNA of the CDR3: TGTGCCAGCAGTGAAGCGCCGGGGACAGGGATCTTGCGGGGGTACAATGAGCAGTTCTTC. It is translated as CASSEAPGTGILRGYNEQFF. This chain uses TRBV2 with TRBJ2-1, with TRBD1 identical over 9 bases. CDR1 and CDR2 (germline): SNHLY, FYNNEI. The CDR3 sequence is 20 residues long. V was clipped by 0 bases and J by 4 bases; unmatched bases: 16.

This chain uses TRBV9 with TRBJ1-1; D gene unclear. The CDR3 sequence is 12 residues long. The ends were cut back, 0 bases at V and 5 bases at J, with 5 bases in the middle. Germline CDR1 SGDLS, CDR2 YYNGEE. The CDR3 DNA is TGTGCCAGCAGCGTAGGCGGGACTGAAGCTTTCTTT. Its protein product is CASSVGGTEAFF.

The chain recombines TRBV5-4 with TRBJ2-5, with 11 bases lining up with TRBD2. The DNA matches TRBJ2-7 better at its end, which makes the J call doubtful. The CDR3 sequence is 19 residues long. Germline CDR1 is SGHNT and CDR2 is YYREEE (reference sequence). CDR3 region: CASSVHGASGRLNSYEQYF. For the CDR3, the DNA is TGTGCCAGCAGCGTCCATGGCGCTAGCGGGAGGCTTAACTCCTACGAGCAGTACTTC.

This sequence joins TRBV27 and TRBJ1-5; D is unresolved. Germline V gene sequence: CDR1 MNHEY, CDR2 SMNVEV (reference sequence). Deletions cut 5 bases from V and 11 bases from J, with 19 bases between. The CDR3 spans 14 residues. The CDR3 DNA follows: TGTGCCAGCAGTCCTGGGAGGAGCCATATGTCCCAGCATTTT. Residues: CASSPGRSHMSQHF.

This chain links TRBV27 with TRBJ1-4, with D unresolved. V was trimmed by 4 bases and J by 4 bases, leaving 13 bases between them. Germline assignment: CDR1 MNHEY and CDR2 SMNVEV (reference sequence). This CDR3 has 15 amino acids. The CDR3 sequence: CASSWQAGNNEKLFF. Written as DNA, the CDR3 is TGTGCCAGCAGTTGGCAGGCGGGGAATAATGAAAAACTGTTTTTT. Full variable domain (outside the CDR3, taken from reference TRBV27 and TRBJ1-4): EAQVTQNPRYLITVTGKKLTVTCSQNMNHEYMSWYRQDPGLGLRQIYYSMNVEVTDKGDVPEGYKVSRKEKRNFPLILESPSPNQTSLYFCASSWQAGNNEKLFFGSGTQLSVL.

This clone was seen ten or more times. The chain uses TRBV6-4 and TRBJ2-2; D remains unclear. Trimming took 0 bases from V and 2 from J, leaving 4 bases between them. CDR1 and CDR2 (germline): MRHNA, SNTAGT. The CDR3 is made up of 14 amino acids. This CDR3 is CASSDSTNTGELFF. The CDR3 region has the DNA TGTGCCAGCAGTGACTCGACAAACACCGGGGAGCTGTTTTTT.

The chain links TRBV30 to TRBJ1-2; TRBD1 might be the D (6 bases). Per the germline V gene, CDR1 is GTSNPN and CDR2 is SVGIG (reference sequence). Trimming took 1 base from V and 7 from J, leaving 13 bases between them. The CDR3 runs 13 residues. The CDR3 nucleotides read TGTGCCTGGAGTGGAGGGGGTGGCGGTGGCTACACCTTC. Its protein product is CAWSGGGGGGYTF.

V is TRBV29-1 and J is TRBJ1-2; maybe TRBD1 (6 bases). Germline CDR1 and CDR2: SQVTM and ANQGSEA. V was shortened by 2 bases and J by 2 bases, with 12 bases between the two germline ends. The CDR3 consists of 14 residues. As DNA, the CDR3 is TGCAGCGTTGAAAAAGGGCAGGGGAACTATGGCTACACCTTC. This translates into CSVEKGQGNYGYTF.

The V call is TRBV30, the J call TRBJ1-1; TRBD1 matches at 7 bases. The CDR3 has 14 residues. Germline assignment: CDR1 GTSNPN and CDR2 SVGIG (reference sequence). V shed 2 bases and J 1 base; nucleotides not matched to a gene: 4. CDR3 amino acids: CAWSFGTANTEAFF. The DNA of the CDR3 is TGTGCCTGGAGTTTTGGGACAGCGAACACTGAAGCTTTCTTT.

The chain couples TRBV19 to TRBJ2-4, with 7 bases identical to TRBD2. The length of the CDR3 is 17 residues. Germline V gives CDR1 LNHDA, CDR2 SQIVND (reference sequence). V trimming: 6 bases; J trimming: 0 bases; junction bases outside the gene matches: 11. CDR3 in DNA: TGTGCCAGTAGAGCGGGATCCACCGTTTTAGCCAAAAACATTCAGTACTTC. Protein product: CASRAGSTVLAKNIQYF.

V is TRBV20-1 and J is TRBJ2-7, with D unclear. The CDR3 contains 10 residues. V lost 3 bases and J lost 6, with 6 bases in between. Germline CDR1 and CDR2: DFQATT and SNEGSKA (reference sequence). DNA of the CDR3: TGCAGTGCTAGTAATCTCGAGCAGTACTTC. Translation gives CSASNLEQYF.

The gene calls are TRBV5-4 and TRBJ2-7; a possible D gene is TRBD2 (5 bases). This CDR3 is 15 amino acids long. Germline CDR1 reads SGHNT; CDR2 reads YYREEE (reference sequence). Trimming stripped 0 bases from V and 2 bases from J, with 12 bases between. CDR3 in amino acids: CASSLDEGVTYEQYF. DNA for the CDR3: TGTGCCAGCAGCTTGGACGAGGGAGTGACCTACGAGCAGTACTTC.

This chain joins TRBV5-6 and TRBJ2-7, with D perhaps TRBD2 (5 bases). With 10 bases removed from V and 3 bases from J, the gap between germline ends came to 20 bases. This CDR3 comprises 14 residues. Germline lookup yields CDR1 SGHDT and CDR2 YYEEEE. The CDR3 DNA is TGTGCCGGGCCCCCAACGGGATGGCGCTACGAGCAGTACTTC. Translating gives CAGPPTGWRYEQYF.

The chain joins TRBV5-6 to TRBJ2-1, with a possible D match to TRBD2 (5 bases). This CDR3 spans 16 amino acids. Germline values: CDR1 SGHDT, CDR2 YYEEEE. V shed 0 bases and J shed 8 bases, with 18 bases lying between them. The CDR3 DNA follows: TGTGCCAGCAGCTTGGACCCGGGATTGACCGGGGATGAGCAGTTCTTC. Residues: CASSLDPGLTGDEQFF.